This note documents a single T cell receptor beta chain sequence. A read error may explain this, as a much larger clone is one base away. These data come from a study of early T cells in non-severe SARS-CoV-2 infection. TCRdb analysed the 5' RACE reads with MiXCR anew, one entry per CDR3 protein. Here the sample spans 60,000 or so distinct CDR3 sequences, around 12% being singletons. CDR1 is LNHDA and CDR2 is SQIVND in the germline V gene (reference sequence). This CDR3 spans 13 amino acids. The J gene is TRBJ1-2, the V gene TRBV19; D uncertain. Material: whole blood. The TCR comes from an adult who was a healthcare worker with PCR-confirmed SARS-CoV-2 infection or an uninfected control (not recorded which). CDR3 amino acids: CASRPSISYGNTF. The CDR3, as DNA: TGTGCCAGTCGCCCTTCTATTTCATATGGCAACACCTTC.